This T cell receptor (beta chain) was identified in a study of beta chain features in type 1 diabetes. Overall study results and limits: Junctions at VDJ sites from type 1 diabetes patients had fewer insertions and more deletions. Type 1 diabetes patients showed a moderate but significant shortening of TCRB CDR3s in all four CD4+ subsets. TCRB repertoires of naive, central memory and Treg cells appeared more similar among patients than among healthy donors.

Sampling consisted of one heparinised blood draw per donor, averaging around 110 mL. Germline CDR1 GTSNPN, CDR2 SVGIG (reference sequence). Trimming at V came to 3 bases and at J to 2 bases, leaving 7 bases not matched to a gene. There are 15 residues in the CDR3. The authors reverse transcribed all of the isolated RNA, so sequencing captured expressed TCRB transcripts. Naive, central memory and regulatory T cell samples produced a mean of approximately 3.5 million reads. Measured with immunoSEQ multiplex PCR; TCRdb has only the in-frame clones, and not every one. The sample lists about 640,000 clones, 9.5% to 15% occurring once. A remark on this clone: Its target is not known.

The TCR originated in a man in his thirties or forties with type 1 diabetes. The sample was naive CD4+ T cells from blood. V is TRBV30 and J is TRBJ1-3; 7 bases are shared with TRBD1. CDR3 in amino acids: CAWRTGTDPGNTIYF. CDR3 in DNA: TGTGCCTGGAGAACAGGGACAGACCCTGGAAACACCATATATTTT.